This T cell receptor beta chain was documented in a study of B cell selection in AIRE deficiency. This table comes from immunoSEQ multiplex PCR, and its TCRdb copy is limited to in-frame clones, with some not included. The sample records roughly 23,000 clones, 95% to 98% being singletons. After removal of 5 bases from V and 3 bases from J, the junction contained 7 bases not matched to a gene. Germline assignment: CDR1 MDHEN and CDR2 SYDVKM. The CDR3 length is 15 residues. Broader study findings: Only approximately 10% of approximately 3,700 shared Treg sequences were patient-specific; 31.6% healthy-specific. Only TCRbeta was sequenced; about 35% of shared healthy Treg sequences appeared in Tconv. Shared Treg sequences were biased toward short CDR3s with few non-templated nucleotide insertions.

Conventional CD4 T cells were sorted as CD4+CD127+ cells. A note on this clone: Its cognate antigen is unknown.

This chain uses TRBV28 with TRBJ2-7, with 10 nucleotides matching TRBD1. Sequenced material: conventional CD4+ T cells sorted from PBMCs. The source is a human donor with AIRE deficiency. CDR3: CASSPGTGVIYEQYF. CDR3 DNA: TGTGCCAGCAGTCCCGGGACAGGGGTAATCTACGAGCAGTACTTC.